This T cell receptor (beta chain) derives from a study of response to subunit inactivated influenza vaccine. Overall study results and limits: Only a handful of new T cells, the authors suggested, are recruited with each seasonal influenza vaccination.

About this clonotype itself: Antigen unknown.

V dropped 4 bases and J dropped 4; count of bases not matched to a gene: 7. The germline CDR1 and CDR2 sequences are SQVTM and ANQGSEA. The CDR3 length is 14 residues. TCRdb re-derived calls from the RT-PCR reads in MiXCR, one entry per CDR3 protein. The repertoire consists of about half a million distinct CDR3 sequences, with about 25% occurring once and the leading ten covering over 1.5%. This receptor was identified in a man aged 45 to 65 who received an inactivated influenza vaccine. The V gene is TRBV29-1, the J gene TRBJ2-3; TRBD1 aligns across 8 bases. Sequencing used CD4+ T cells sorted from PBMCs, obtained 4 to 6 days after vaccination. The CDR3 reads CSVGQGAVADTQYF. The CDR3 nucleotides are TGCAGCGTTGGGCAGGGGGCAGTGGCAGATACGCAGTATTTT.